A selection of T cell receptor beta chains follows, all from one sample in a study of human T cells and chemical hapten exposure. A single record per CDR3 protein comes from TCRdb applying MiXCR to the reads. The sample records 95,000 to 150,000 distinct CDR3 sequences, around 8.5% being singletons. The sequenced material came from whole blood. The origin of the receptors is a human donor in good health. Some clones in this sample may be carry-over from other donors' samples. Each CDR3 is given with its conserved first and last residue. The D gene is left open where the match is weak. Some rows have no size entry. The others give once, few or many, or a class for an expanded clone.

D	V	J	size	CDR3	DNA
TRBD2	TRBV30	TRBJ2-1	.	CAWSVRRGLAVTSYNEQFF	TGTGCCTGGAGTGTACGGCGGGGACTAGCGGTCACTTCCTACAATGAGCAGTTCTTC
.	TRBV7-2	TRBJ1-5	.	CASSLISNQPQHF	TGTGCCAGCAGCTTAATTAGCAATCAGCCCCAGCATTTT
.	TRBV20-1	TRBJ1-1	many	CSAKKTPVDFTEAFF	TGCAGTGCTAAAAAAACACCAGTTGACTTCACTGAAGCTTTCTTT
.	TRBV12-3/TRBV12-4	TRBJ2-1	.	CASSLGQLGSYNEQFF	TGTGCCAGCAGTTTAGGACAGCTGGGCTCCTACAATGAGCAGTTCTTC
.	TRBV7-9	TRBJ2-1	.	CASSLDYNEQFF	TGTGCCAGCAGCTTAGATTACAATGAGCAGTTCTTC
.	TRBV12-3/TRBV12-4	TRBJ1-5	.	CASHLQGHQPQHF	TGTGCCAGCCATCTCCAGGGCCATCAGCCCCAGCATTTT
.	TRBV9	TRBJ1-2	many	CASKGAYGYTF	TGTGCCAGCAAGGGAGCCTATGGCTACACCTTC
.	TRBV20-1	TRBJ1-1	many	CSARVWAVRRGMNTEAFF	TGCAGTGCTAGAGTCTGGGCAGTAAGAAGGGGAATGAACACTGAAGCTTTCTTT
.	TRBV7-3	TRBJ2-2	.	CASSLRTPTGELFF	TGTGCCAGCAGCTTAAGGACCCCCACCGGGGAGCTGTTTTTT
TRBD2	TRBV5-5	TRBJ2-5	few	CASSLGGSTQYF	TGTGCCAGCAGCCTGGGGGGGTCGACCCAGTACTTC
.	TRBV10-2	TRBJ2-1	few	CASSASLSSSYNEQFF	TGCGCCAGCAGTGCCAGCCTATCGAGCTCCTACAATGAGCAGTTCTTC
TRBD1	TRBV7-2	TRBJ1-1	many	CASSLRGLGTEAFF	TGTGCCAGCAGCTTAAGGGGGCTAGGGACTGAAGCTTTCTTT
TRBD1	TRBV7-9	TRBJ2-7	few	CASSLVSGGADEQYF	TGTGCCAGCAGCTTAGTGTCAGGGGGCGCGGACGAGCAGTACTTC
TRBD2	TRBV12-3/TRBV12-4	TRBJ2-7	many	CASSSTGGLAGGTYEQYF	TGTGCCAGCAGTTCGACAGGGGGACTAGCGGGAGGAACCTACGAGCAGTACTTC
.	TRBV25-1	TRBJ2-7	many	CASSPFQYEQYF	TGTGCCAGCAGCCCCTTCCAGTACGAGCAGTACTTC
.	TRBV10-1	TRBJ2-2	few	CASSESDRITGELFF	TGCGCCAGCAGTGAGTCCGATAGAATCACCGGGGAGCTGTTTTTT
.	TRBV20-1	TRBJ2-1	.	CSAREAPRDEQFF	TGCAGTGCTAGAGAGGCCCCCCGCGATGAGCAGTTCTTC
.	TRBV6-2/TRBV6-3	TRBJ2-2	few	CASSYRTANTGELFF	TGTGCCAGCAGTTACAGGACTGCGAACACCGGGGAGCTGTTTTTT
TRBD2	TRBV20-1	TRBJ2-1	.	CSARDRNGDLAGDEQFF	TGCAGTGCTAGAGATCGAAATGGTGACCTGGCGGGAGATGAGCAGTTCTTC
.	TRBV6-2/TRBV6-3	TRBJ1-1	many	CASSSGQFSNTEAFF	TGTGCCAGCAGTTCCGGACAGTTCTCGAACACTGAAGCTTTCTTT
.	TRBV27	TRBJ1-2	few	CAAGPQRSTYGYTF	TGTGCCGCCGGGCCCCAGCGGTCTACCTATGGCTACACCTTC
.	TRBV10-3	TRBJ2-1	.	CAISEYEVLYNEQFF	TGTGCCATCAGTGAGTACGAGGTTCTTTACAATGAGCAGTTCTTC
.	TRBV6-6	TRBJ1-1	.	CASTLSGDTEAFF	TGTGCCAGCACTCTATCAGGGGACACTGAAGCTTTCTTT
.	TRBV7-7	TRBJ2-5	few	CASSFSRSQETQYF	TGTGCCAGCAGCTTCAGCAGGTCCCAAGAGACCCAGTACTTC
TRBD2	TRBV11-2	TRBJ2-1	few	CASSPRLAEDNEQFF	TGTGCCAGCAGCCCCCGACTAGCGGAAGACAATGAGCAGTTCTTC
TRBD2	TRBV3-1	TRBJ2-2	.	CASSPPWLLAGSGELFF	TGTGCCAGCAGCCCCCCGTGGCTCCTAGCGGGGTCCGGGGAGCTGTTTTTT
TRBD1	TRBV7-2	TRBJ1-5	few	CASSWTGNNQPQHF	TGTGCCAGCAGCTGGACAGGGAACAATCAGCCCCAGCATTTT
.	TRBV19	TRBJ2-1	many	CASSPGPSYNEQFF	TGTGCCAGTAGCCCAGGGCCGTCCTACAATGAGCAGTTCTTC
.	TRBV18	TRBJ2-7	many	CATRGGSSYEQYF	TGTGCCACCAGAGGGGGGAGCTCCTACGAGCAGTACTTC
.	TRBV20-1	TRBJ1-2	few	CSARSDNYGYTF	TGCAGTGCTAGGTCGGACAACTATGGCTACACCTTC
.	TRBV2	TRBJ2-1	many	CASSEDGAFYNEQFF	TGTGCCAGCAGTGAAGACGGGGCCTTCTACAATGAGCAGTTCTTC
.	TRBV6-5	TRBJ2-6	.	CASSYQDPGAGANVLTF	TGTGCCAGCAGTTACCAGGACCCCGGGGCTGGGGCCAACGTCCTGACTTTC
.	TRBV11-2	TRBJ1-5	many	CASSSGAQGFLNQPQHF	TGTGCCAGCAGCTCAGGAGCGCAGGGCTTCCTCAATCAGCCCCAGCATTTT
.	TRBV4-1	TRBJ1-1	many	CASSQDQGEPEAFF	TGCGCCAGCAGCCAAGATCAAGGCGAGCCTGAAGCTTTCTTT
.	TRBV10-3	TRBJ2-4	few	CAISEPGTGDIQYF	TGTGCCATCAGTGAGCCCGGAACGGGCGACATTCAGTACTTC
.	TRBV29-1	TRBJ1-1	many	CSVEGGRENTEAFF	TGCAGCGTTGAAGGCGGACGGGAGAACACTGAAGCTTTCTTT
.	TRBV7-9	TRBJ2-1	.	CASSLDRDAYNEQFF	TGTGCCAGCAGCTTAGACAGGGACGCCTACAATGAGCAGTTCTTC
TRBD1	TRBV7-9	TRBJ1-2	many	CASSLVATGPDPNYGYTF	TGTGCCAGCAGCTTAGTGGCGACAGGGCCCGACCCTAACTATGGCTACACCTTC
TRBD2	TRBV29-1	TRBJ2-7	.	CSVASRGLAGGPTYEQYF	TGCAGCGTTGCTTCCCGGGGACTAGCGGGAGGGCCTACCTACGAGCAGTACTTC
.	TRBV7-2	TRBJ1-2	.	CASSLEVAGYTF	TGTGCCAGCAGCTTAGAAGTAGCGGGCTACACCTTC
TRBD2	TRBV9	TRBJ2-1	.	CASQPSGGTGNEQFF	TGTGCCAGCCAACCCAGCGGGGGGACTGGCAATGAGCAGTTCTTC
.	TRBV6-9	TRBJ2-7	.	CASSYRTRRRGEQYF	TGTGCCAGCAGTTATAGGACGAGGAGAAGGGGCGAGCAGTACTTC
.	TRBV11-2	TRBJ2-3	.	CASSLEQGGTDTQYF	TGTGCCAGCAGCTTAGAACAGGGTGGCACAGATACGCAGTATTTT
TRBD2	TRBV9	TRBJ2-1	few	CASSPHHSFSGGVPYNEQFF	TGTGCCAGCAGCCCTCATCACTCCTTCTCCGGGGGGGTCCCCTACAATGAGCAGTTCTTC
TRBD1	TRBV4-3	TRBJ1-3	few	CASSQATFDRELGNTIYF	TGCGCCAGCAGCCAAGCCACCTTCGACAGGGAACTAGGAAACACCATATATTTT
.	TRBV20-1	TRBJ2-1	many	CSAMASRGSYNEQFF	TGCAGTGCCATGGCTTCTAGGGGTTCCTACAATGAGCAGTTCTTC
.	TRBV14	TRBJ2-7	few	CASSLRLSSYEQYF	TGTGCCAGCAGCTTAAGACTCAGCTCCTACGAGCAGTACTTC
.	TRBV3-1	TRBJ2-7	.	CASSPPGVYEQYF	TGTGCCAGCAGCCCCCCCGGTGTCTACGAGCAGTACTTC
.	TRBV29-1	TRBJ2-5	many	CSVEGRVTQETQYF	TGCAGCGTTGAGGGCAGGGTAACGCAAGAGACCCAGTACTTC
TRBD2	TRBV24-1	TRBJ2-3	few	CAASAGGETDTQYF	TGTGCCGCCTCCGCGGGAGGGGAGACAGATACGCAGTATTTT
.	TRBV5-4	TRBJ2-1	few	CASSLLGTTVNEQFF	TGTGCCAGCAGCCTCCTTGGGACCACCGTAAATGAGCAGTTCTTC
.	TRBV13	TRBJ2-7	.	CASSPAFAGEQYF	TGTGCCAGCAGCCCGGCCTTTGCGGGCGAGCAGTACTTC
TRBD2	TRBV20-1	TRBJ2-5	few	CSAEESTSGEQETQYF	TGCAGTGCTGAGGAATCGACTAGCGGGGAACAAGAGACCCAGTACTTC
TRBD1	TRBV7-9	TRBJ2-7	.	CASSLGGTVSYEQYF	TGTGCCAGCAGCTTAGGGGGGACAGTGTCCTACGAGCAGTACTTC